The T cell receptor (beta chain) described here comes from a study of T cells after yellow fever vaccination. For this clonotype: Its target is not known.

TCRdb itself ran the 5' RACE reads through MiXCR, one entry per CDR3 protein. Of under 400,000 distinct CDR3 sequences in the sample, 12% were seen once. Deletions cut 1 base from V and 9 bases from J, with 11 bases between. Germline CDR1 is SEHNR and CDR2 is FQNEAQ (reference sequence). The length of the CDR3 is 13 residues. Overall study findings and caveats: Weaker in magnitude, the secondary response showed a faster peak on day 5 versus 15.

This chain links TRBV7-9 with TRBJ2-3; tentatively, D is TRBD2 (6 bases). This TCR was sampled from a man between 18 and 29 years old who received the YFV17D yellow fever vaccine. The specimen was CD4+ T cells sorted from PBMCs, collected 15 days after the yellow fever booster vaccination. The DNA of the CDR3 is TGTGCCAGCAGCTTAGAGGGACTTTCAACGCAGTATTTT. Its protein is CASSLEGLSTQYF.